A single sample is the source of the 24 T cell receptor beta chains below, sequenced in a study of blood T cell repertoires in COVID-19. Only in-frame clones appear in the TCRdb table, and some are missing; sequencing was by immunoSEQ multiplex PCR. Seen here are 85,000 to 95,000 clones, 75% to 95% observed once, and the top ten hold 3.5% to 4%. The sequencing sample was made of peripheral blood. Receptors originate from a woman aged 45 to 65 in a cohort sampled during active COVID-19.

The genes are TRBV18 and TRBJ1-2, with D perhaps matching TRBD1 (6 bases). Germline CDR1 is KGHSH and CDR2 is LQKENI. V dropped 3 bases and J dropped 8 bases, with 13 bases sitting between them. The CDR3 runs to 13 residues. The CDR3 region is CASSPQQGSGYTF. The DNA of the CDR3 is TGTGCCAGCTCACCTCAACAGGGAAGCGGCTACACCTTC. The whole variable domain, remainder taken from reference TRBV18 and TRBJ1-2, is NAGVMQNPRHLVRRRGQEARLRCSPMKGHSHVYWYRQLPEEGLKFMVYLQKENIIDESGMPKERFSAEFPKEGPSILRIQQVVRGDSAAYFCASSPQQGSGYTFGSGTRLTVV.

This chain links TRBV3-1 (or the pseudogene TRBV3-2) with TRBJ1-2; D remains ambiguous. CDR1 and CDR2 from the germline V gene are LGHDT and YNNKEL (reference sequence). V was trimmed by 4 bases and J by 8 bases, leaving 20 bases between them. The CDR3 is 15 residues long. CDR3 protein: CASSLSGGPSSGYTF. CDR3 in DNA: TGTGCCAGCAGCCTCTCGGGAGGTCCTTCCTCGGGCTACACCTTC.

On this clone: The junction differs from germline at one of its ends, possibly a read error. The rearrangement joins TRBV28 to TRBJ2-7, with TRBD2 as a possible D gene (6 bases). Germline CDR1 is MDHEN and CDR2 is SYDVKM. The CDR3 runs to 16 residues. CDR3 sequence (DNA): TGCGCCAGCAGTTTATTCGGATGGAGGGAATACTACGAGCAGTACTTC. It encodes CASSLFGWREYYEQYF.

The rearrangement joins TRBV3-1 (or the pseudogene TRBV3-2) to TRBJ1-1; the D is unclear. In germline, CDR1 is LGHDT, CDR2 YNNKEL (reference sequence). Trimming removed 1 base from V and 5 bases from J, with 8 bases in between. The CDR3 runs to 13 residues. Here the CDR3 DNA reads TGTGCCAGCAGCCAAGTCGTCGGGACTGAAGCTTTCTTT. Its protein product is CASSQVVGTEAFF.

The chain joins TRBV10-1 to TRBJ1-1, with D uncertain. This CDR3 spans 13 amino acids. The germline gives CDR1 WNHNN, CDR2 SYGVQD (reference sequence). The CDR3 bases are TGCGCGCCCAAGGGTCATAAGAGGGCTGAAGCTTTCTTT. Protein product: CAPKGHKRAEAFF.

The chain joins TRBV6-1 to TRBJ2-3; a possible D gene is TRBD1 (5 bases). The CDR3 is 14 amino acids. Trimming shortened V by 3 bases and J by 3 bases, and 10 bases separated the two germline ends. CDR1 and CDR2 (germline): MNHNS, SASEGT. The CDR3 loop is CASSDTGWTDTQYF. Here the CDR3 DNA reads TGTGCCAGCAGTGATACAGGCTGGACAGATACGCAGTATTTT.

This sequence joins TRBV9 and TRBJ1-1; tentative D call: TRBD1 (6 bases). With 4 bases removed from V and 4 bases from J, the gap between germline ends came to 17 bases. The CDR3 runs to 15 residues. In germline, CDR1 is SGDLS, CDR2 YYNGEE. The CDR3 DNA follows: TGTGCCAGCAGCCCACGGGGGGCGCGGGGCACTGAAGCTTTCTTT. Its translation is CASSPRGARGTEAFF.

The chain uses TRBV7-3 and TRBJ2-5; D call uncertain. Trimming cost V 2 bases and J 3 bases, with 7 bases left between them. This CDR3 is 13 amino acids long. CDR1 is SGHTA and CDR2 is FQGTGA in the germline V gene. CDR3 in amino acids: CASSLFSKETQYF. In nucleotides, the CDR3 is TGTGCCAGCAGCTTATTTTCCAAAGAGACCCAGTACTTC.

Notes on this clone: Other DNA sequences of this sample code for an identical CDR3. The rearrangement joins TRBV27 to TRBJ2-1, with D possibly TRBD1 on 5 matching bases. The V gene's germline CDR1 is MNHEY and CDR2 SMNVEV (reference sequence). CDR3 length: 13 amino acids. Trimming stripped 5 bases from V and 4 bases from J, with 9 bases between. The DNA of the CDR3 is TGTGCCAGCAGTCCCGCAGGGTACAATGAGCAGTTCTTC. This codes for CASSPAGYNEQFF.

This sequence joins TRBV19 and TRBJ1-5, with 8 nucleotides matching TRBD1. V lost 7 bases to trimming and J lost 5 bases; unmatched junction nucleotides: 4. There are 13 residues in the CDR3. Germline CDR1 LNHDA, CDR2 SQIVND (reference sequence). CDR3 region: CASNPGGYQPQHF. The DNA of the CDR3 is TGTGCCAGTAACCCAGGGGGCTATCAGCCCCAGCATTTT.

The CDR3 nucleotides read TGTGCCAGCAGTACCCGGACAGGGGAAGCTTTCTTT. This gives the protein CASSTRTGEAFF. The chain joins TRBV28 to TRBJ1-1; 8 bases fit TRBD1. The CDR3 covers 12 residues. Trimming cost V 5 bases and J 8 bases; bases outside gene matches: 4. Germline-derived CDR1 and CDR2 are MDHEN and SYDVKM.

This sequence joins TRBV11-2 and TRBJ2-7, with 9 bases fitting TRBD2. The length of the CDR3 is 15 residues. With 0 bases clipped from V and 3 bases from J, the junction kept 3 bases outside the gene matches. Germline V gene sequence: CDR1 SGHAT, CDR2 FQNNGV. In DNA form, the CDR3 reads TGTGCCAGCAGCTTAGAGGCGGGAGGGTACTACGAGCAGTACTTC. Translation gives CASSLEAGGYYEQYF.

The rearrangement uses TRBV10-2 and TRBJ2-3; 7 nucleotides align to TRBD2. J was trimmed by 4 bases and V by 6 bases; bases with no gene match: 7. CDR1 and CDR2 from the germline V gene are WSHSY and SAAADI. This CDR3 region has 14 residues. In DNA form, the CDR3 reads TGCGCCAGCAGCGTCGCGGGGGTAGCAGATACGCAGTATTTT. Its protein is CASSVAGVADTQYF.

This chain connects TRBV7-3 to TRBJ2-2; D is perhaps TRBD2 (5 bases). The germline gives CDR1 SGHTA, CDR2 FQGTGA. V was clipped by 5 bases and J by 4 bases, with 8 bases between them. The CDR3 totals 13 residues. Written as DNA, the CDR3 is TGTGCCAGCAGCCTTGGGAGCACCGGGGAGCTGTTTTTT. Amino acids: CASSLGSTGELFF.

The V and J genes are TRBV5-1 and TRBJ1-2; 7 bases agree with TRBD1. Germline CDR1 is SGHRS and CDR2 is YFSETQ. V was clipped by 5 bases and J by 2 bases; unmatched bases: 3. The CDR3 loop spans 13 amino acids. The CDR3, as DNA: TGCGCCAGCAGAGGGGACAGCAACTATGGCTACACCTTC. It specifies CASRGDSNYGYTF.

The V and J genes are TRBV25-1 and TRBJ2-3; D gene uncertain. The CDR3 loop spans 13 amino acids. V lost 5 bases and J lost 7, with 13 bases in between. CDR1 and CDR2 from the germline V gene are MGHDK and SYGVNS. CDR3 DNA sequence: TGTGCCAGCAGTCCTATTTCTCTTTATACGCAGTATTTT. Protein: CASSPISLYTQYF.

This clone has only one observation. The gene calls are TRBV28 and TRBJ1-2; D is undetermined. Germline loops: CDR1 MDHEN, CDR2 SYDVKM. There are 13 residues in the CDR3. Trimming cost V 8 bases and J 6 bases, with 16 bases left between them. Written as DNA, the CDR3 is TGTGCCAGCCACAAGTCGCAGATCGATGGCTACACCTTC. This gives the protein CASHKSQIDGYTF.

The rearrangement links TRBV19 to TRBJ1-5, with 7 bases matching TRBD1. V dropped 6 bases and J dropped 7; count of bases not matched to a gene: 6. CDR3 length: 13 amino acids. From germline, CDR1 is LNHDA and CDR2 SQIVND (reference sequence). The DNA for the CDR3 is TGTGCCAGTAGGGGCGACAGGGAACAGCCCCAGCATTTT. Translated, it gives CASRGDREQPQHF.

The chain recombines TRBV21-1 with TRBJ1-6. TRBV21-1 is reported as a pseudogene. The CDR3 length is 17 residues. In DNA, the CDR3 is TGTGCCAGCAGCAAAGGGGGGGTTCGCTCCTATAATTCACCCCTCCACTTT. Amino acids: CASSKGGVRSYNSPLHF.

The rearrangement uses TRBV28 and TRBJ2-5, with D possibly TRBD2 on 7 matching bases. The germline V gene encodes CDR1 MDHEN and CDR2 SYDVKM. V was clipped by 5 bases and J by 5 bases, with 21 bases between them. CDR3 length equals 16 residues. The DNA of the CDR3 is TGTGCCAGCAGTCACGAAGGGAGGGGGGCGCGTGAGACCCAGTACTTC. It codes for CASSHEGRGARETQYF. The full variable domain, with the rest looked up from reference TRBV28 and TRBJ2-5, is DVKVTQSSRYLVKRTGEKVFLECVQDMDHENMFWYRQDPGLGLRLIYFSYDVKMKEKGDIPEGYSVSREKKERFSLILESASTNQTSMYLCASSHEGRGARETQYFGPGTRLLVL.

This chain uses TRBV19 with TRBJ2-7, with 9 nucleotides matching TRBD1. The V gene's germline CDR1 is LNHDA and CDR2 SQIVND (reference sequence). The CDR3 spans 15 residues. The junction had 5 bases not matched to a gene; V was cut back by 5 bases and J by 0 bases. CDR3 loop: CASSLTGGYSYEQYF. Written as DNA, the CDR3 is TGTGCCAGTAGTCTAACAGGGGGCTACTCCTACGAGCAGTACTTC.

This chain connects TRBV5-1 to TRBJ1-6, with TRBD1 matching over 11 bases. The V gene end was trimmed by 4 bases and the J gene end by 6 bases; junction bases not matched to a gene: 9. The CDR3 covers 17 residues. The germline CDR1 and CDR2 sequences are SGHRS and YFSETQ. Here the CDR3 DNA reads TGCGCCAGCAGCCAACCCACCGGGACAGGGGGTAATTCACCCCTCCACTTT. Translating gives CASSQPTGTGGNSPLHF.

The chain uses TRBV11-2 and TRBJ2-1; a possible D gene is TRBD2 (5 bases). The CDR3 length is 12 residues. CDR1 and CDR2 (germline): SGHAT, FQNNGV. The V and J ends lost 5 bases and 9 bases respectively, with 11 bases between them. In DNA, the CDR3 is TGTGCCAGCAGCCCGGGGTGGGGTGAGCAGTTCTTC. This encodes CASSPGWGEQFF.

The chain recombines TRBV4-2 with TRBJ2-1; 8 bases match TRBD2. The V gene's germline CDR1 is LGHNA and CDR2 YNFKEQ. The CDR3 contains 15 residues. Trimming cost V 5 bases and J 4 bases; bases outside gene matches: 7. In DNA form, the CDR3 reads TGTGCCAGCAGCTCTACTAGCGGAAATTACAATGAGCAGTTCTTC. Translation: CASSSTSGNYNEQFF.